The 27 T cell receptor beta chains presented below share a single source sample, sequenced in a study of memory CD4+ T cells and cytomegalovirus serostatus. The sort gate was single viable CD3+CD4+CD8-CD45RO+ cells for memory CD4+ T cells. The assay was immunoSEQ multiplex PCR, and TCRdb's table has in-frame clones only and misses some. The sample lists some 95,000 clones; 75% to 85% were seen once. Sequences were obtained from memory CD4+ T cells from blood. The receptors here all came from an adult in good health and CMV-seropositive.

V and J are TRBV28 and TRBJ2-2; 8 bases are shared with TRBD2. Per the germline V gene, CDR1 is MDHEN and CDR2 is SYDVKM. The V segment lost 4 bases and the J segment 4 bases; nucleotides outside the gene matches: 5. This CDR3 region has 15 residues. This CDR3 is CASSWAGGVTGELFF. CDR3 coding DNA: TGTGCCAGCAGTTGGGCGGGAGGTGTCACCGGGGAGCTGTTTTTT.

This clone appeared a few times. The chain couples TRBV13 to TRBJ1-1, with 9 positions matching TRBD1. The CDR3 totals 15 residues. The V gene end was trimmed by 0 bases and the J gene end by 8 bases; junction bases not matched to a gene: 7. Germline V gene data show CDR1 as PRHDT and CDR2 as FYEKMQ (reference sequence). The CDR3 loop reads CASSLGGDRALEAFF. In DNA form, the CDR3 reads TGTGCCAGCAGCTTAGGGGGGGACAGGGCCTTGGAAGCTTTCTTT.

The V call is TRBV19, the J call TRBJ1-5; 7 nucleotides agree with TRBD1. V lost 4 bases, J lost 0 bases, and 12 bases stayed unmatched. CDR1 and CDR2 (germline): LNHDA, SQIVND (reference sequence). The CDR3 length is 18 residues. The CDR3 reads CASSKGQSGDYSNQPQHF. In nucleotides, the CDR3 is TGTGCCAGTAGTAAGGGACAGAGCGGTGATTATAGCAATCAGCCCCAGCATTTT.

This sequence joins TRBV6-5 and TRBJ2-1; tentatively, D is TRBD1 (7 bases). Germline assignment: CDR1 MNHEY and CDR2 SVGAGI. The ends were cut back, 6 bases at V and 7 bases at J, with 16 bases in the middle. The CDR3 is made up of 14 amino acids. CDR3 nucleotide sequence: TGTGCCAGCAGAAAAACAGGGGACTCTAATGAGCAGTTCTTC. As protein: CASRKTGDSNEQFF.

The chain combines TRBV4-1 with TRBJ2-1; no clear D gene. Germline V gene lookup returns CDR1 MGHRA and CDR2 YSYEKL. V was pared by 0 bases and J by 11 bases, with 8 bases between. The CDR3 runs to 12 residues. In DNA, the CDR3 is TGCGCCAGCAGCCAAGATTACCCGAAGCAGTTCTTC. It codes for CASSQDYPKQFF.

The J gene is TRBJ2-1, the V gene TRBV28; the D gene is possibly TRBD2 (5 bases). Per germline, CDR1 MDHEN and CDR2 SYDVKM. Trimming cost V 6 bases and J 7 bases, with 7 bases left between them. This CDR3 contains 11 residues. This CDR3 reads CASRGVNEQFF. CDR3 sequence (DNA): TGTGCCAGCAGGGGAGTTAATGAGCAGTTCTTC.

This chain joins TRBV7-6 and TRBJ2-5; D may be TRBD2 (5 bases). Trimming stripped 2 bases from V and 2 bases from J, with 12 bases between. CDR3 size: 15 residues. Germline CDR1 and CDR2: SGHVS and FNYEAQ. CDR3 nucleotides: TGTGCCAGCAGCTTAACGGACGGAGGTCAAGAGACCCAGTACTTC. Translated: CASSLTDGGQETQYF.

The chain is built from TRBV16 and TRBJ1-1; perhaps TRBD1 as D (5 bases). The germline CDR1 and CDR2 sequences are KGHSY and FQNENV. Trimming left V 4 bases short and J 0 bases short, with 9 bases between. The CDR3 contains 14 residues. The CDR3 is CASSPRGMNTEAFF. For the CDR3, the DNA is TGTGCCAGCAGCCCGCGGGGCATGAACACTGAAGCTTTCTTT.

The CDR3 sequence is CASTYGAEQPQHF. The CDR3 DNA reads TGCGCCAGCACCTATGGGGCAGAGCAGCCCCAGCATTTT. The V call is TRBV10-2, the J call TRBJ1-5; a weak D match, TRBD1 (5 bases). This CDR3 comprises 13 residues. Germline CDR1 and CDR2: WSHSY and SAAADI. The germline V and J ends were trimmed by 7 bases and 7 bases, with 14 bases remaining between them.

The chain uses TRBV14 and TRBJ2-7; 9 bases are a match to TRBD1. Losses at the gene ends were 2 bases for V and 1 base for J; bases not matched to a gene: 3. Germline CDR1 is SGHDN and CDR2 is FVKESK. The length of the CDR3 is 15 residues. Written as DNA, the CDR3 is TGTGCCAGCAGCCAACTAGGGACAGGGTCCTACGAGCAGTACTTC. Protein: CASSQLGTGSYEQYF. The complete variable domain, with remaining parts taken from reference TRBV14 and TRBJ2-7, reads EAGVTQFPSHSVIEKGQTVTLRCDPISGHDNLYWYRRVMGKEIKFLLHFVKESKQDESGMPNNRFLAERTGGTYSTLKVQPAELEDSGVYFCASSQLGTGSYEQYFGPGTRLTVT.

J is TRBJ2-5 and V is TRBV21-1; the table's D call TRBD2 went unverified against the DNA. TRBV21-1 corresponds to a pseudogene. There are 16 residues in the CDR3. In nucleotides, the CDR3 is TGTGCCAGCCTGAGCCCATGGCGGGGCCCACAAGAGACCCAGTACTTC. Amino acids: CASLSPWRGPQETQYF.

The rearrangement links TRBV7-2 to TRBJ2-1; TRBD2 matches 8 bases. Germline CDR1 SGHTA, CDR2 FQGNSA. The V and J ends lost 8 bases and 8 bases, in that order; junction bases with no gene match: 20. This CDR3 region has 17 residues. The CDR3 spells CASRPGHGGRILDEQFF. Written as DNA, the CDR3 is TGTGCCAGCCGCCCGGGGCACGGCGGGAGGATTCTCGATGAGCAGTTCTTC.

The chain employs TRBV27 and TRBJ2-5; 10 bases map to TRBD2. Germline V gene data show CDR1 as MNHEY and CDR2 as SMNVEV (reference sequence). The CDR3 loop spans 15 amino acids. Germline trimming cut 8 bases from V and 4 bases from J; bases unmatched to any gene: 10. The CDR3 coding sequence is TGTGCCAGCGGCCTTGGGCTAGCGGGAGTAGAGACCCAGTACTTC. Protein product: CASGLGLAGVETQYF.

This rearrangement joins TRBV9 to TRBJ2-2, with 7 bases identical to TRBD1. Germline V gene lookup returns CDR1 SGDLS and CDR2 YYNGEE. V trimming: 4 bases; J trimming: 2 bases; junction bases outside the gene matches: 8. The CDR3 sequence is 16 residues long. The CDR3 protein is CASSRHRGQNTGELFF. In DNA form, the CDR3 reads TGTGCCAGCAGCCGACACAGGGGCCAAAACACCGGGGAGCTGTTTTTT.

This clone was observed a single time. This chain connects TRBV11-2 to TRBJ2-1; 9 bases match TRBD2. V dropped 1 base and J dropped 12; count of bases not matched to a gene: 10. This CDR3 is 15 amino acids long. Germline V CDR1 and CDR2: SGHAT, FQNNGV. The CDR3 sequence is CASSLGAGGSPPQFF. The CDR3 bases are TGTGCCAGCAGCTTAGGGGCGGGAGGGTCCCCCCCGCAGTTCTTC.

This chain uses TRBV7-2 with TRBJ2-7, with 8 bases identical to TRBD2. This CDR3 contains 15 residues. The germline V gene has CDR1 SGHTA and CDR2 FQGNSA. Trimming cost V 1 base and J 4 bases; bases outside gene matches: 6. CDR3 in DNA: TGTGCCAGCAGCTTAGGCTTGGCGGGAGGTTACGAGCAGTACTTC. Residues: CASSLGLAGGYEQYF. The full variable domain, completed using reference TRBV7-2 and TRBJ2-7, is GAGVSQSPSNKVTEKGKDVELRCDPISGHTALYWYRQSLGQGLEFLIYFQGNSAPDKSGLPSDRFSAERTGGSVSTLTIQRTQQEDSAVYLCASSLGLAGGYEQYFGPGTRLTVT.

The gene calls are TRBV21-1 and TRBJ2-1; the table calls TRBD2, which could not be checked here. TRBV21-1 is shown as a pseudogene. There are 15 residues in the CDR3. In DNA form, the CDR3 reads TGTGCCAGCAGCTTACTAAACCCCCGGTGCGTCGGGGAGTTCTTC. It specifies CASSLLNPRCVGEFF.

As DNA, the CDR3 is TGTGCCAGCAGCTTTGTGGCCTATGGCTACACCTTC. Translating it yields CASSFVAYGYTF. The chain carries TRBV7-9 and TRBJ1-2; D is undetermined. V was clipped by 3 bases and J by 4 bases, with 6 bases between them. The V gene's germline CDR1 is SEHNR and CDR2 FQNEAQ (reference sequence). This CDR3 has 12 residues.

The chain is built from TRBV18 and TRBJ2-2; 12 bases line up with TRBD1. The length of the CDR3 is 18 residues. Germline V CDR1 and CDR2: KGHSH, LQKENI. The junction had 10 bases not matched to a gene; V was cut back by 4 bases and J by 4 bases. CDR3: CASSRPGTGGVSTGELFF. The CDR3, as DNA: TGTGCCAGCTCACGACCGGGGACAGGGGGCGTCAGCACCGGGGAGCTGTTTTTT.

This chain joins TRBV6-1 and TRBJ2-7; no firm D call. This CDR3 region has 14 residues. Germline V gene lookup returns CDR1 MNHNS and CDR2 SASEGT. The V and J ends lost 2 bases and 1 base respectively, with 9 bases between them. CDR3 region: CASSERHSSYEQYF. DNA of the CDR3: TGTGCCAGCAGTGAACGCCACTCTTCCTACGAGCAGTACTTC.

The V gene is TRBV5-1, the J gene TRBJ1-6; TRBD1 matches 7 bases. V was clipped by 6 bases and J by 5 bases; unmatched bases: 2. Germline values: CDR1 SGHRS, CDR2 YFSETQ. CDR3 size: 13 residues. The CDR3, as DNA: TGCGCCAGCAACAGGGGCGATAATTCACCCCTCCACTTT. Protein: CASNRGDNSPLHF.

The chain carries TRBV2 and TRBJ2-1; tentatively, D is TRBD2 (6 bases). Germline values: CDR1 SNHLY, CDR2 FYNNEI. Trimming removed 5 bases from V and 6 bases from J, with 8 bases in between. The CDR3 has 12 residues. CDR3 DNA sequence: TGTGCCAGCAGTAGGGACTTCAATGAGCAGTTCTTC. Amino acids: CASSRDFNEQFF.

This chain uses TRBV5-1 with TRBJ2-7; D gene ambiguous. V lost 4 bases, J lost 7 bases, and 12 bases lay in between. Germline CDR1 SGHRS, CDR2 YFSETQ. This CDR3 contains 12 residues. CDR3 protein: CASSPARGEQYF. The CDR3 DNA sequence: TGCGCCAGCAGCCCCGCCAGAGGAGAGCAGTACTTC.

This clone was seen more than once but under ten times. The chain carries TRBV7-9 and TRBJ2-7; 10 bases are a match to TRBD1. Germline V CDR1 and CDR2: SEHNR, FQNEAQ (reference sequence). This CDR3 has 14 amino acids. The V and J ends lost 5 bases and 5 bases, in that order; junction bases with no gene match: 6. For the CDR3, the DNA is TGTGCCAGCAGCGACCGGACAGGGGGAAACGAGCAGTACTTC. It is translated as CASSDRTGGNEQYF.

This clone was detected only a few times. The V gene is TRBV6-5, the J gene TRBJ1-2, with D possibly TRBD1 on 6 matching bases. Germline assignment: CDR1 MNHEY and CDR2 SVGAGI. Trimming took 7 bases from V and 3 from J, leaving 15 bases between them. This CDR3 region has 14 residues. Here the CDR3 reads CASTLRSGDYGYTF. The DNA of the CDR3 is TGTGCCAGCACTCTAAGGTCAGGGGACTATGGCTACACCTTC.

The V and J genes are TRBV2 and TRBJ2-2, with TRBD1 as a possible D gene (6 bases). This CDR3 comprises 16 residues. Germline V CDR1 and CDR2: SNHLY, FYNNEI. V lost 3 bases to trimming and J lost 4 bases, with 15 bases between them. The CDR3 reads CASSEMGARGTGELFF. CDR3 in DNA: TGTGCCAGCAGTGAGATGGGGGCACGGGGCACCGGGGAGCTGTTTTTT.

The V and J genes are TRBV5-1 and TRBJ2-3; a weak D match, TRBD1 (6 bases). Trimming left V 4 bases short and J 4 bases short, with 13 bases between. Germline CDR1 SGHRS, CDR2 YFSETQ. This CDR3 spans 14 amino acids. For the CDR3, the DNA is TGCGCCAGCAGCCAGGACAGTGGCTCAGATACGCAGTATTTT. As protein: CASSQDSGSDTQYF.